These T cell receptor beta chains were read from a single sample in a study of regulatory T cells in long-lasting Graves disease. TCRdb reprocessed the multiplex PCR reads with MiXCR, giving one entry per CDR3 protein. The sample consists of about 560,000 distinct CDR3 sequences, more than 15% of them appearing once. The same data also contributed to another study, on T cells in Graves' hyperthyroidism and ophthalmopathy.

Specimen: peripheral blood mononuclear cells (PBMCs), collected at new diagnosis, from a patient treated with antithyroid drugs. These receptor sequences come from a young man with Graves disease. Each CDR3 is given with its conserved first and last residue. D genes are given only for firm matches.

>TRBJ2-7|TRBV2|-
CASSEERYEQYF
>TRBJ2-3|TRBV12-3/TRBV12-4|TRBD2
CASSLTAGGPRTDTQYF
>TRBJ2-3|TRBV7-9|TRBD2
CASSLSSGRAYTQYF
>TRBJ2-7|TRBV2|-
CAIAEDIPSSYEQYF
>TRBJ2-7|TRBV27|TRBD1
CASQPGGRVYEQYF
>TRBJ1-1|TRBV7-2|-
CASSLGTLQAFF
>TRBJ2-5|TRBV20-1|TRBD2
CSAGLFAETQYF
>TRBJ1-1|TRBV7-8|TRBD1
CASSLEGRGVVTEAFF
>TRBJ2-2|TRBV11-1|-
CAGSSRVRVKDTGELFF
>TRBJ2-7|TRBV3-1|TRBD1
CASSYGTGGTYEQYF
>TRBJ2-7|TRBV6-1|TRBD1
CASIPGRQGSYEQYF
>TRBJ1-2|TRBV6-1|-
CASTLRAGDGYTF
>TRBJ2-7|TRBV3-1|TRBD2
CASSYLSGRRYEQYF
>TRBJ2-4|TRBV12-3/TRBV12-4|-
CASRATGNIQYF
>TRBJ2-3|TRBV2|-
CASFGPTTSLGTDTQYF
>TRBJ1-3|TRBV28|-
CASSPPQGNTIYF
>TRBJ2-7|TRBV28|-
CASSLHRTAYEQYF
>TRBJ2-1|TRBV3-1|TRBD2
CASSASGSRRSYNEQFF
>TRBJ1-2|TRBV30|-
CAWSVGFYGYTF
>TRBJ1-1|TRBV7-9|-
CASSLGGRRAAGEAFF
>TRBJ2-3|TRBV30|-
CAWTDLPGFGGSQYF
>TRBJ1-1|TRBV12-3/TRBV12-4|-
CASSLATGSLEAFF
>TRBJ1-5|TRBV20-1|-
CSAGGTAKLGNQPQHF
>TRBJ2-2|TRBV4-1|-
CASSQEGGGNTGELFF
>TRBJ2-2|TRBV3-1|-
CASSQDYGLGSDAPGELFF
>TRBJ2-7|TRBV7-7|-
CASSPAPYVEQYF
>TRBJ2-2|TRBV9|-
CASSVEGSGELFF
>TRBJ1-4|TRBV28|-
CASSQGSRGDEKLFF
>TRBJ2-3|TRBV30|TRBD1
CAWGQGSTDTQYF
>TRBJ1-5|TRBV7-8|TRBD1
CASSGPRDRVSSSNQPQHF
>TRBJ1-1|TRBV12-3/TRBV12-4|TRBD1
CASSTRTGLRTEAFF
>TRBJ2-1|TRBV27|TRBD2
CASSSSLAGAYNEQFF
>TRBJ2-6|TRBV6-1|-
CASRRKGSGANVLTF
>TRBJ2-3|TRBV7-3|TRBD2
CASSFLAGGSTDTQYF
>TRBJ1-1|TRBV7-6|TRBD1
CASSLGQGGVREAFF
>TRBJ2-1|TRBV20-1|TRBD2
CSAPTAGETTNEQFF
>TRBJ2-5|TRBV5-4|TRBD1
CASSLVDRDPETQYF
>TRBJ2-2|TRBV3-1|TRBD2
CASSQGGLVSTGELFF
>TRBJ1-1|TRBV5-1|TRBD1
CASSYEQGADTEAFF
>TRBJ1-5|TRBV30|-
CAWSTAAHNQPQHF
>TRBJ1-5|TRBV18|TRBD1
CASSPQTGVPPQHF
>TRBJ1-5|TRBV5-6|-
CASSLGQSNQPQHF